These T cell receptor beta chains were read from a single sample in a study of blood T cell repertoires in COVID-19. Profiling relied on immunoSEQ multiplex PCR, and the TCRdb table lists in-frame clones only, not all of them. Of 130,000 or so clones in the sample, roughly 84% were seen once. The sequencing sample was made of peripheral blood. The receptors were sampled from a woman older than 75 with acute or convalescent COVID-19. CDR3s include the opening cysteine and the closing phenylalanine or tryptophan. Each record gives: V gene, clone size, J gene, D gene, CDR3 DNA, CDR3 protein. D genes are given only for firm matches. Rows give clone size only sometimes, using once, few, many, or a class for an expanded clone.

TRBV5-1	few	TRBJ2-1	TRBD2	TGCGCCAGCAGCTTCAACGCTAGCGGGATTAACGCAGGTGAGCAGTTCTTC	CASSFNASGINAGEQFF
TRBV19	.	TRBJ1-4	.	TGTGCCAGTAGTTACCAGGCCCTTCCGCCTAATGAAAAACTGTTTTTT	CASSYQALPPNEKLFF
TRBV4-1	.	TRBJ2-1	.	TGCGCCAGCAGCCAAGACGGCGGGGTGGGCTCCTACAATGAGCAGTTCTTC	CASSQDGGVGSYNEQFF
TRBV6-1	.	TRBJ1-4	.	TGTGCCAGCAGTGAATTCGGGTGGTGGACTAATGAAAAACTGTTTTTT	CASSEFGWWTNEKLFF
TRBV30	.	TRBJ2-2	.	TGTGCCTGGAGTGTACTAGCCCACACCGGGGAGCTGTTTTTT	CAWSVLAHTGELFF
TRBV2	once	TRBJ1-2	TRBD1	TGTGCCAGCAGTGAAGCACTTGGGACAGGCTCCTATGGCTACACCTTC	CASSEALGTGSYGYTF
TRBV9	.	TRBJ2-7	.	TGTGCCAGCAGCCCCCTAGCGTTTGACTCCTACGAGCAGTACTTC	CASSPLAFDSYEQYF
TRBV6-5	.	TRBJ1-5	TRBD1	TGTGCCAGCAGCCGGGACAGGGGTCAGCCCCAGCATTTT	CASSRDRGQPQHF
TRBV30	.	TRBJ2-1	.	TGTGCCTGGAGCCATGGGGGCGACGGGGCCCATGAGCAGTTCTTC	CAWSHGGDGAHEQFF
TRBV10-2	once	TRBJ1-1	.	TGCGCCAGCAGTGAGTCGAGTGGGAACACTGAAGCTTTCTTT	CASSESSGNTEAFF
TRBV2	.	TRBJ2-5	.	TGTGCCAGCAGTGATTTTACAGGGAACCAAGAGACCCAGTACTTC	CASSDFTGNQETQYF
TRBV6-2/TRBV6-3	.	TRBJ2-1	TRBD2	TGTGCCAGCAGTCTCCTAGCGGGGCTAGCAAATGAGCAGTTCTTC	CASSLLAGLANEQFF
TRBV7-2	.	TRBJ2-7	.	TGTGCCAGCAGCCTAACAGGACAAGTTACCTACGAGCAGTACTTC	CASSLTGQVTYEQYF